This T cell receptor (beta chain) was captured by sequencing in a study of blood T cell repertoires in COVID-19. Study-wide context: The study drew acute and convalescent COVID-19 samples from the United States, Italy and Spain. Nucleic acid was either cDNA or gDNA, and it came from T cells, B-cell-depleted T cells, or PBMCs.

Clones were sequenced by immunoSEQ multiplex PCR, and TCRdb holds only the in-frame ones, with some missing. The table lists more than 250,000 clones, roughly 86% of them singletons. The germline CDR1 and CDR2 sequences are MNHEY and SMNVEV (reference sequence). The CDR3 contains 18 residues. V shed 6 bases, J shed 5 bases, and the junction held 18 bases outside the gene matches. The participants were between about 18 and 100 years old and came from some 23 US areas. Symptom resolution, clearance, or two negative PCRs marked donors in Cohort 3 as recovered. The sample comprised PBMCs or T cells enriched from blood (not recorded which). This chain links TRBV27 with TRBJ2-3, with TRBD2 identical over 9 bases. This sequence originates from a woman aged 18-35 years who had recovered from COVID-19. The CDR3 region has the DNA TGTGCCAGCAGACTCCTGTCTGGGCTAGCGGGAATTTTAGATACGCAGTATTTT. This encodes CASRLLSGLAGILDTQYF.